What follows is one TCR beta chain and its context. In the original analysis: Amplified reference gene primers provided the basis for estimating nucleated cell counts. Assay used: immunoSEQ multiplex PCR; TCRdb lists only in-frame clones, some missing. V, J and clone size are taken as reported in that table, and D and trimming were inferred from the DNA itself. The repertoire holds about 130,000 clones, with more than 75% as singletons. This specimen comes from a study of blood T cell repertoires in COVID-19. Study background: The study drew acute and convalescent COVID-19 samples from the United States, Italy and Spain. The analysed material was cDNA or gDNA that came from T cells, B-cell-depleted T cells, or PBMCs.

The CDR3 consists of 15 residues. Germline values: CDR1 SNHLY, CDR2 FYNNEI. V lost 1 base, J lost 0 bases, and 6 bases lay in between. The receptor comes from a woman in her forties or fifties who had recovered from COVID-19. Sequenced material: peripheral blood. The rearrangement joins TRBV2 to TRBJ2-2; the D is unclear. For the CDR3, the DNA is TGTGCCAGCAGTGAAGTCCTTACGAACACCGGGGAGCTGTTTTTT. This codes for CASSEVLTNTGELFF.